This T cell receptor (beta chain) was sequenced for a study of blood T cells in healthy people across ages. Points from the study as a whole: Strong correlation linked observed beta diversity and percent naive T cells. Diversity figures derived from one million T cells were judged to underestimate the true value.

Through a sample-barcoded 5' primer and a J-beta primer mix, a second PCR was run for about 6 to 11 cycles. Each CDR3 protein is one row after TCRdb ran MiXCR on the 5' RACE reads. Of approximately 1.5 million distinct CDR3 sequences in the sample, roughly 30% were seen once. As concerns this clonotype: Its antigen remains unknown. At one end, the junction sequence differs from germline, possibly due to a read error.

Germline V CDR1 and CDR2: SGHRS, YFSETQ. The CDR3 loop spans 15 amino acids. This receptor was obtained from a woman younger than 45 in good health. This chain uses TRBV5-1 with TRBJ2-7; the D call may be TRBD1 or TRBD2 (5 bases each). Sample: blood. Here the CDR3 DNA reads TGCGCCAGTAGCTTGGTCGGCAGGGAGCGCGACGAGCAGTACTTC. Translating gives CASSLVGRERDEQYF.